This T cell receptor beta chain was obtained from a study of blood T cell repertoires in COVID-19. On the study more broadly: COVID-19 samples from acute and convalescent phases originated in the United States, Italy and Spain.

The CDR3 is made up of 15 amino acids. V shed 1 base, J shed 3 bases, and the junction held 4 bases outside the gene matches. The V gene's germline CDR1 is MNHEY and CDR2 SMNVEV (reference sequence). A Seattle source enrolled patients during active infection and followed them longitudinally. Per the original data handling: Nucleated cell number was recorded as an estimate derived from reference gene primer amplification. Generated by immunoSEQ multiplex PCR, the TCRdb table keeps only in-frame clones and is missing some. From that table come the V and J calls and clone size; the DNA was used to work out D and trimming. This sample has some 220,000 clones, with roughly 85% found just once.

The chain links TRBV27 to TRBJ2-7; 9 bases match TRBD2. The material sequenced was peripheral blood. The TCR sequence derives from a woman aged 70-85 years with COVID-19, enrolled during active disease. The CDR3 DNA is TGTGCCAGCAGTTTATACGCTAGCGGGATCTACGAGCAGTACTTC. This encodes CASSLYASGIYEQYF.